The source of this TCR beta chain is a study of cytomegalovirus exposure and HLA in healthy donors. Notes on the study in general: Earlier analysis looked at TCR beta V segments, and most were productive about 87% or about 30% of the time.

This clone was seen just once. The antigen is not known. The PCR used 60 Vbeta and 13 Jbeta primers. Method: immunoSEQ multiplex PCR; TCRdb's copy keeps in-frame clones and lacks some. The data hold 75,000 to 100,000 clones, with around 76% observed a single time. The CDR3 sequence is 16 residues long. V lost 4 bases to trimming and J lost 5 bases; unmatched junction nucleotides: 15. CDR1 and CDR2 from the germline V gene are SGDLS and YYNGEE. Sequencing was performed on PBMCs. This clonotype was sampled from a man aged 25-45 years in good health and CMV-seronegative. The chain combines TRBV9 with TRBJ2-7; 7 bases map to TRBD1. CDR3 sequence reads: CASSPRITGTDHEQYF. The CDR3 DNA follows: TGTGCCAGCAGCCCTCGGATAACCGGGACAGACCACGAGCAGTACTTC.